Listed below are T cell receptor beta chains from one sample, sequenced in a study of shared clonotypes between healthy human individuals. Generated by immunoSEQ multiplex PCR, the TCRdb table keeps only in-frame clones and is missing some. The sample comprises roughly 2 million clones, around 95% of which are singletons, and 0.13% rests with the top ten. The sequenced sample was naive CD4+ T cells sorted from blood. Receptors originate from a man between 18 and 35 years old in good health. CDR3s include the opening cysteine and the closing phenylalanine or tryptophan. A D gene is named only where the DNA matches it firmly. Not all rows give a size; the values are once, few, many and, for expanded clones, a class.

d_call	clone_size	v_call	j_call	cdr3_aa	cdr3_nt
NA	NA	TRBV27	TRBJ2-7	CASSRPIGFIPYEQYF	TGTGCCAGCAGTAGGCCCATAGGGTTCATCCCCTACGAGCAGTACTTC
NA	NA	TRBV2	TRBJ2-2	CASRNTGELFF	TGTGCCAGCAGGAACACCGGGGAGCTGTTTTTT
NA	NA	TRBV6-6	TRBJ2-3	CASTPTVSTDTQYF	TGTGCCAGCACCCCGACAGTTAGCACAGATACGCAGTATTTT
TRBD2	NA	TRBV18	TRBJ2-1	CASSSSGGNEQFF	TGTGCCAGCTCAAGTAGCGGGGGGAATGAGCAGTTCTTC
NA	NA	TRBV6-1	TRBJ1-2	CASSEPGQYYGYTF	TGTGCCAGCAGCGAACCCGGACAGTACTATGGCTACACCTTC
TRBD2	NA	TRBV30	TRBJ2-7	CAWSVSLAGGVEQYF	TGTGCCTGGAGTGTTTCTCTAGCGGGAGGTGTCGAGCAGTACTTC
NA	NA	TRBV30	TRBJ2-7	CAWSVPGLTSYEQYF	TGTGCCTGGAGTGTACCAGGGCTCACCTCCTACGAGCAGTACTTC
NA	NA	TRBV7-2	TRBJ1-1	CASSLLATEAFF	TGTGCCAGCAGTTTACTCGCGACTGAAGCTTTCTTT
NA	NA	TRBV29-1	TRBJ1-1	CSVTMGTEAFF	TGCAGCGTGACCATGGGGACTGAAGCTTTCTTT
NA	NA	TRBV6-1	TRBJ2-4	CASTRVAKNIQYF	TGTGCCAGCACCCGGGTTGCCAAAAACATTCAGTACTTC
NA	once	TRBV30	TRBJ1-4	CAWSPLTGLEKLFF	TGTGCCTGGAGTCCCTTAACTGGGCTGGAAAAACTGTTTTTT
TRBD1	NA	TRBV13	TRBJ1-2	CASSPGTGRLYGYTF	TGTGCCAGCAGCCCAGGGACAGGGAGGCTCTATGGCTACACCTTC
TRBD1	NA	TRBV28	TRBJ1-6	CASGGTVGPLHF	TGTGCCAGCGGTGGGACAGTTGGACCCCTCCACTTT
TRBD1	NA	TRBV7-2	TRBJ2-2	CASSSRTGVTGELFF	TGTGCCAGCAGCTCCAGGACAGGGGTCACCGGGGAGCTGTTTTTT
NA	NA	TRBV6-5	TRBJ2-7	CASRGLISGSYEQYF	TGTGCCAGCAGAGGTCTGATCAGCGGCTCCTACGAGCAGTACTTC
NA	NA	TRBV7-9	TRBJ2-7	CASSLPPSYEQYF	TGTGCCAGCAGCTTACCTCCCTCCTACGAGCAGTACTTC
NA	NA	TRBV28	TRBJ1-1	CASTVAMAEAFF	TGTGCCAGCACCGTTGCTATGGCTGAAGCTTTCTTT
NA	NA	TRBV9	TRBJ2-1	CASSVSGNSYNEQFF	TGTGCCAGCAGCGTTAGCGGAAACTCCTACAATGAGCAGTTCTTC